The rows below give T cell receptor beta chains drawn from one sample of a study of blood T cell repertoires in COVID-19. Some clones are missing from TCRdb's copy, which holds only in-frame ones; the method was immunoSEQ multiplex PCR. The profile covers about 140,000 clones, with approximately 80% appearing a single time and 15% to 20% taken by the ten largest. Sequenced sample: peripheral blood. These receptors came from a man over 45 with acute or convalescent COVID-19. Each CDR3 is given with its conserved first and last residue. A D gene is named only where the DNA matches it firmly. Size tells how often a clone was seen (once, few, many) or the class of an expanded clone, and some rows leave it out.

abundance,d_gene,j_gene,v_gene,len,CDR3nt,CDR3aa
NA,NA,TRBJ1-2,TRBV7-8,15,TGTGCCAGCAGCTTAGAAAGCATAAAACCCTATGGCTACACCTTC,CASSLESIKPYGYTF
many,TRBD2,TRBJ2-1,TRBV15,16,TGTGCCACCAGCAGGGTTAGCGGGGGGGCTAGGAATGAGCAGTTCTTC,CATSRVSGGARNEQFF
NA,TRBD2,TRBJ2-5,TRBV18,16,TGTGCCAGCTCACCGGGACTAGCGGGGGTACAAGAGACCCAGTACTTC,CASSPGLAGVQETQYF
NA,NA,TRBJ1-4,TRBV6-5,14,TGTGCCACCATATACGGGACACTGGCCGAAAAACTGTTTTTT,CATIYGTLAEKLFF
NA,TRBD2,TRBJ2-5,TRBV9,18,TGTGCCAGCAGCGTAAGGAGGCGGGGGTTAAGGACTTCTGAGACCCAGTACTTC,CASSVRRRGLRTSETQYF
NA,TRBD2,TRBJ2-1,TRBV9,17,TGTGCCAGCAGCCCCAGAGGGACGCTAGCGGGGGGTAATGAGCAGTTCTTC,CASSPRGTLAGGNEQFF
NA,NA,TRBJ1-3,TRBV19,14,TGTGCCAGCCGATCTCAGGGGTATGGAAACACCATATATTTT,CASRSQGYGNTIYF
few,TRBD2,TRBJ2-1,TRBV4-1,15,TGCGCCAGCAGCCTAGACGGACTAGCGGCCAATGAGCAGTTCTTC,CASSLDGLAANEQFF
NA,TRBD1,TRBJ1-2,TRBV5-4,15,TGTGCCAGCAGCCCAGGGACAGGGGAGGGCTATGGCTACACCTTC,CASSPGTGEGYGYTF
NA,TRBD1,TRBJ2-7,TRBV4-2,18,TGTGCCAGCAGCCAACTGATCGGCAGGAGGGACAGGGCCTACGAGCAGTACTTC,CASSQLIGRRDRAYEQYF
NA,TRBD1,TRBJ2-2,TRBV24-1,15,TGTGCCACCAGTGACCGGACAGGGTGGACCGGGGAGCTGTTTTTT,CATSDRTGWTGELFF
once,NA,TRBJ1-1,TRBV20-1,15,TGCAGTGCTAGTGAATACAGGAACGCGAACACTGAAGCTTTCTTT,CSASEYRNANTEAFF
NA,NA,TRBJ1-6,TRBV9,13,TGTGCCAGCAGCGTCGGGGGGAATTCACCCCTCCACTTT,CASSVGGNSPLHF
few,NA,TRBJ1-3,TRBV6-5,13,TGTGCCAGCTGGAGGGGCCCTGGAAACACCATATATTTT,CASWRGPGNTIYF
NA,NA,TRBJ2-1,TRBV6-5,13,TGTGCCAGCAGGGCCGGGCAGGGCAATGAGCAGTTCTTC,CASRAGQGNEQFF
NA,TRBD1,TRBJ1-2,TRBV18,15,TGTGCCAGCTCAGCGGGGACAGGGAGCCTTGATGGCTACACCTTC,CASSAGTGSLDGYTF
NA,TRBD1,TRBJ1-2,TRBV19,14,TGTGCCAGTTCCGGGACAGGGGGAAGCTATGGCTACACCTTC,CASSGTGGSYGYTF
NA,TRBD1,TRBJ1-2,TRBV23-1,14,TGCGCCAGCAGTCAACGACAGGGGAAGGATGGCTACACCTTC,CASSQRQGKDGYTF
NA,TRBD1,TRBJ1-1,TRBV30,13,TGTGCCTGGTCCCAGGACAGGGTGTCTGAAGCTTTCTTT,CAWSQDRVSEAFF
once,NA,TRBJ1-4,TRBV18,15,TGTGCCAGCTCACCTGACAGAACTCCTAATGAAAAACTGTTTTTT,CASSPDRTPNEKLFF
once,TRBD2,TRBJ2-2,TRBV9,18,TGTGCCAGCAGCCTCCAACTAGCGGGGAGGTCGAACACCGGGGAGCTGTTTTTT,CASSLQLAGRSNTGELFF
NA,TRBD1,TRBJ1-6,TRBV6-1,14,TGTGCCAGCAGTGATGGACAGGACTATTCACCCCTCCACTTT,CASSDGQDYSPLHF
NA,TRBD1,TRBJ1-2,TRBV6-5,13,TGTGCCAGCAGCTCCGACAGGGCCTATGGCTACACCTTC,CASSSDRAYGYTF
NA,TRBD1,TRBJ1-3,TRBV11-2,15,TGTGCCAGCAGCCTAGACGACAGGGGTGGAAACACCATATATTTT,CASSLDDRGGNTIYF
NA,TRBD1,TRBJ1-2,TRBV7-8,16,TGTGCCAGCAGCTCCTCCGGGACAGGACACCTCTATGGCTACACCTTC,CASSSSGTGHLYGYTF
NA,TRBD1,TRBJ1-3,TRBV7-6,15,TGTGCCAGCAGCGCCGGACAGGGGGCTGGAAACACCATATATTTT,CASSAGQGAGNTIYF
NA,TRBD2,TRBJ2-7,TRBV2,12,TGTGCCAGCAGGTCTAGCGGGGGCGAGCAGTACTTC,CASRSSGGEQYF
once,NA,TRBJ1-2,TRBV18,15,TGTGCCAGCTCACCACCGGGTCAGGGGACCTATGGCTACACCTTC,CASSPPGQGTYGYTF
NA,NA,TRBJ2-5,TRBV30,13,TGTGCCTGGAGCCGGCAGGGGGGAGAGACCCAGTACTTC,CAWSRQGGETQYF
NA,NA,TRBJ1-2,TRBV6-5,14,TGTGCCAGCAGTTCCTACAACAGGGATGGGGGCTACACCTTC,CASSSYNRDGGYTF
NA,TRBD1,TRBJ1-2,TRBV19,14,TGTGCCAGTAGTATGGGGGACAGGGGAGATGGCTACACCTTC,CASSMGDRGDGYTF
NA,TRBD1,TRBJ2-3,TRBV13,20,TGTGCCAGCAGCCACAACCGGGACAGGGACTATAATGAAGTTACAGATACGCAGTATTTT,CASSHNRDRDYNEVTDTQYF
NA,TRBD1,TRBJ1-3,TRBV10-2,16,TGCGCCAGCCAGGAAACAGGGGGTCTCTCTGGAAACACCATATATTTT,CASQETGGLSGNTIYF
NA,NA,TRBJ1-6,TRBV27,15,TGTGCCAGCAGTTTACGCGGGGCGCTTGATTCACCCCTCCACTTT,CASSLRGALDSPLHF
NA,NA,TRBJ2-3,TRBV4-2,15,TGTGCCAGCAGAGAGGACAGTGAGGGGACAGATACGCAGTATTTT,CASREDSEGTDTQYF
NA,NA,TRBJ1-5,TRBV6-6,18,TGTGCCAGCAGTCGCTACTGGGCTGAAGGGGAGGGCAATCAGCCCCAGCATTTT,CASSRYWAEGEGNQPQHF
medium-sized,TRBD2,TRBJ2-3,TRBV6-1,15,TGTGCCAGCAGTGAACAAGCGGGGGGCACAGATACGCAGTATTTT,CASSEQAGGTDTQYF
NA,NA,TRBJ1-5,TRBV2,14,TGTGCCAGCAGTGTCGAGAGTCCTAGTCAGCCCCAGCATTTT,CASSVESPSQPQHF
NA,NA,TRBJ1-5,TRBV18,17,TGTGCCAGCTCACCATTTTCCGTCAGTAATAGCAATCAGCCCCAGCATTTT,CASSPFSVSNSNQPQHF
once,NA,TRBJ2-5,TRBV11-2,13,TGTGCCAGCAGCTTAGGCCGGGAAGAGACCCAGTACTTC,CASSLGREETQYF
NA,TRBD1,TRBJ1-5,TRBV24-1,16,TGTGCCACCAGTGACCCCGACAGGGGGCGCGATCAGCCCCAGCATTTT,CATSDPDRGRDQPQHF
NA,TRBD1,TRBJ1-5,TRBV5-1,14,TGCGCCAGCAGCCAAACAGGGGGCAATCAGCCCCAGCATTTT,CASSQTGGNQPQHF
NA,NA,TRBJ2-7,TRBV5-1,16,TGCGCCAGCAGCTCAGGGGACACCCTGGTTCTCTACGAGCAGTACTTC,CASSSGDTLVLYEQYF
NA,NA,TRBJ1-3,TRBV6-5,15,TGTGCCAGCTCACCTACGACGGGCTCTGGAAACACCATATATTTT,CASSPTTGSGNTIYF
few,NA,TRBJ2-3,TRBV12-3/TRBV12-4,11,TGTGCCAGCAGTTCGGTAGATACGCAGTATTTT,CASSSVDTQYF
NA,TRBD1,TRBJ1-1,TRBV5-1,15,TGCGCCAGCAGCTTGGCAGGGGGTTTGAACACTGAAGCTTTCTTT,CASSLAGGLNTEAFF
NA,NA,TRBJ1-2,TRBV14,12,TGTGCCAGCAGCCCGGGAGAGTATGGCTACACCTTC,CASSPGEYGYTF
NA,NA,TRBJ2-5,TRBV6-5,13,TGTGCCGGAAGACAGCACGTCCAAGAGACCCAGTACTTC,CAGRQHVQETQYF
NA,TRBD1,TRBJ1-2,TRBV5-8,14,TGTGCCAGCAGCGGGCCGGGACAGGGTCATGGCTACACCTTC,CASSGPGQGHGYTF
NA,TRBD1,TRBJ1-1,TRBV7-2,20,TGTGCCAGCAGCTTAGCCCAGACAGGGATGGTTGCCGGGCTGAACACTGAAGCTTTCTTT,CASSLAQTGMVAGLNTEAFF
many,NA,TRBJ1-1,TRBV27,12,TGTGCCAGCAGAACAGTCAACACTGAAGCTTTCTTT,CASRTVNTEAFF
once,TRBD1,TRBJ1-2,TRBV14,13,TGTGCCAGCAGCAGACAGGGGGCCTATGGCTACACCTTC,CASSRQGAYGYTF
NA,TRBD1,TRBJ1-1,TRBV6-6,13,TGTGCCAGCAGTAAGACAGGGGCCACTGAAGCTTTCTTT,CASSKTGATEAFF
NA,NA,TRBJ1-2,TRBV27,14,TGTGCCAGCAGTCGACAGGACCTTAACTATGGCTACACCTTC,CASSRQDLNYGYTF